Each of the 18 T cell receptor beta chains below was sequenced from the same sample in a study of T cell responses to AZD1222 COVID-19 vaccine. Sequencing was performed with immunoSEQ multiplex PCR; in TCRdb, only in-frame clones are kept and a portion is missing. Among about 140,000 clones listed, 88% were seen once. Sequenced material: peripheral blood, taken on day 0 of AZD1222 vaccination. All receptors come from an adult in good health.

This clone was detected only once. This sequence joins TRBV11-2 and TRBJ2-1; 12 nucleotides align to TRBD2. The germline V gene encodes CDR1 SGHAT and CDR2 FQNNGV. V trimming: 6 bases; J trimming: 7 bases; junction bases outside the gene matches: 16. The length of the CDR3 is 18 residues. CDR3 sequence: CASRSLAGGLSRRNEQFF. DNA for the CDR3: TGTGCCAGCAGGTCCCTAGCGGGAGGGCTTTCTCGGAGGAATGAGCAGTTCTTC.

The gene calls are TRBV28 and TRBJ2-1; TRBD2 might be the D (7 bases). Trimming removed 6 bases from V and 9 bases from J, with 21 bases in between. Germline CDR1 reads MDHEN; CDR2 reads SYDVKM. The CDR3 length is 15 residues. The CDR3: CASSRGIAGVSEQFF. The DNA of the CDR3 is TGTGCCAGCAGCAGGGGCATCGCGGGAGTTAGTGAGCAGTTCTTC.

CDR3 protein: CASANRDRVYNEQFF. The CDR3 coding sequence is TGTGCCAGCGCAAACCGGGACAGAGTCTACAATGAGCAGTTCTTC. The chain recombines TRBV19 with TRBJ2-1; 7 positions agree with TRBD1. J was trimmed by 3 bases and V by 9 bases; bases with no gene match: 11. CDR1 and CDR2 (germline): LNHDA, SQIVND (reference sequence). The CDR3 totals 15 residues.

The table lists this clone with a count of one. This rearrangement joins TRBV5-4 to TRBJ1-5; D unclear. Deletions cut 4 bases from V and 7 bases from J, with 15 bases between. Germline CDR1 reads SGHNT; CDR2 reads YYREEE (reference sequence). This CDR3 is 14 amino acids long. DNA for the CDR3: TGTGCCAGCAGCGTCTCCGGGCCAGCCCAGCCCCAGCATTTT. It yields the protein CASSVSGPAQPQHF.

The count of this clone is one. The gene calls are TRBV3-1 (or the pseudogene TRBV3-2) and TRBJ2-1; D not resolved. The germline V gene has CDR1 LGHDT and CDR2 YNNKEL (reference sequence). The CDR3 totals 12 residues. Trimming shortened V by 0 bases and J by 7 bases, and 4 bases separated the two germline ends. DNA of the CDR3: TGTGCCAGCAGCCAAGATCAGAATGAGCAGTTCTTC. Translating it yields CASSQDQNEQFF.

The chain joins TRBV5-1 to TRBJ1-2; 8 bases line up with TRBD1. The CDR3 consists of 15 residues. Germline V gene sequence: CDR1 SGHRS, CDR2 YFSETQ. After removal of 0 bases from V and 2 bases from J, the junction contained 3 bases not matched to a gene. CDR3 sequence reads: CASSLGTGSNYGYTF. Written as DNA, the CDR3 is TGCGCCAGCAGCTTGGGGACAGGGTCCAACTATGGCTACACCTTC.

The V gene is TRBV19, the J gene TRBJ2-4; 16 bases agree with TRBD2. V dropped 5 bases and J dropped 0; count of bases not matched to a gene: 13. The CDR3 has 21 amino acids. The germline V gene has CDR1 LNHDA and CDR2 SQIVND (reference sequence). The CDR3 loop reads CASSGYPGLAGGTLAKNIQYF. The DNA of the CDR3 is TGTGCCAGTAGTGGTTATCCGGGACTAGCGGGAGGGACCCTAGCCAAAAACATTCAGTACTTC.

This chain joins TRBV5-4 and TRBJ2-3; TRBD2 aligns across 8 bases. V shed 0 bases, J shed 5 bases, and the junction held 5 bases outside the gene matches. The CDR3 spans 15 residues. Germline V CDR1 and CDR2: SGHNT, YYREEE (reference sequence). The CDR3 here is CASSLGTSNKDTQYF. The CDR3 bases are TGTGCCAGCAGCTTGGGGACTAGCAACAAAGATACGCAGTATTTT.

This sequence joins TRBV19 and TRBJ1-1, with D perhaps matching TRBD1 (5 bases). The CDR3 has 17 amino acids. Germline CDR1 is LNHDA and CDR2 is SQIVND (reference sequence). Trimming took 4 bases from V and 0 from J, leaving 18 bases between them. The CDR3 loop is CASSKPYSGKLNTEAFF. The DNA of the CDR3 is TGTGCCAGTAGTAAGCCCTACTCAGGGAAATTGAACACTGAAGCTTTCTTT. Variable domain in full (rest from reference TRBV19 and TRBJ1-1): DGGITQSPKYLFRKEGQNVTLSCEQNLNHDAMYWYRQDPGQGLRLIYYSQIVNDFQKGDIAEGYSVSREKKESFPLTVTSAQKNPTAFYLCASSKPYSGKLNTEAFFGQGTRLTVV.

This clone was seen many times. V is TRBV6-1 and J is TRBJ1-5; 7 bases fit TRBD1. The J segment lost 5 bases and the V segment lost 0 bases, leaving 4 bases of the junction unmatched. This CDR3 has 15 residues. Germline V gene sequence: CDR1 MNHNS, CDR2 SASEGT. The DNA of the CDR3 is TGTGCCAGCAGTGAAGCTCAGGGGGACCATCAGCCCCAGCATTTT. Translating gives CASSEAQGDHQPQHF.

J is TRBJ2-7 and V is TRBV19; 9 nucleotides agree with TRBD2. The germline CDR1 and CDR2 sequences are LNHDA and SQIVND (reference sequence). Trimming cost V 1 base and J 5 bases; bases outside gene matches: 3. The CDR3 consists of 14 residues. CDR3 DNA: TGTGCCAGTAGTATAGTGCCTAGCGGGAACGAGCAGTACTTC. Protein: CASSIVPSGNEQYF.

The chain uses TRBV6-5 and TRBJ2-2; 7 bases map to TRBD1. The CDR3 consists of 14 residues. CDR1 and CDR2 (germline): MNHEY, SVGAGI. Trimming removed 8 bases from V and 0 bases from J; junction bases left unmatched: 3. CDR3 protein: CASPGTANTGELFF. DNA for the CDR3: TGTGCCAGCCCCGGGACAGCGAACACCGGGGAGCTGTTTTTT.

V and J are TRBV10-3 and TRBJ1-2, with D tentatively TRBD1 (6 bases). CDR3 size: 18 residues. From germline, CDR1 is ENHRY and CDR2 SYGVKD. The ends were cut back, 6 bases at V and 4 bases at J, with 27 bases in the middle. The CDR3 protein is CAISRPGHIQGTLYGYTF. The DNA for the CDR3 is TGTGCCATCAGCCGACCGGGACACATTCAAGGTACCCTCTATGGCTACACCTTC.

The CDR3 region is CASSFPGRMNTEAFF. The CDR3 DNA is TGTGCCAGCAGTTTCCCGGGACGAATGAACACTGAAGCTTTCTTT. The chain couples TRBV6-6 to TRBJ1-1, with D possibly matching TRBD1 (5 bases). Deletions cut 4 bases from V and 0 bases from J, with 12 bases between. This CDR3 contains 15 residues. CDR1 and CDR2 (germline): MNHNY, SVGAGI (reference sequence).

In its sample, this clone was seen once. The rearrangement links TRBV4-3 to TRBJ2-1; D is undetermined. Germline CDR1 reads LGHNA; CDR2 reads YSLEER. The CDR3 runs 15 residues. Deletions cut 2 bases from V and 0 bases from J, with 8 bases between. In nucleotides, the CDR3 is TGCGCCAGCAGCCAACTTTATCCCTCCTACAATGAGCAGTTCTTC. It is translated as CASSQLYPSYNEQFF.

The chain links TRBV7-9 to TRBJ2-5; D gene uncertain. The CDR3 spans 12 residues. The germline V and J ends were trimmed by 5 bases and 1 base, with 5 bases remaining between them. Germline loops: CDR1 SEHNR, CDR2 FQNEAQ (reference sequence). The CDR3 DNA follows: TGTGCCAGCAGCCCCCTCCAAGAGACCCAGTACTTC. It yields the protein CASSPLQETQYF.

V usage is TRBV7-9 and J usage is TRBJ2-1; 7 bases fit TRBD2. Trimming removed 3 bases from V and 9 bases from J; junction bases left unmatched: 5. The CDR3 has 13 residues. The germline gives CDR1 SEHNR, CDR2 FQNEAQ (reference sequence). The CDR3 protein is CASSLVGEGEQFF. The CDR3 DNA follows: TGTGCCAGCAGCTTGGTAGGGGAGGGTGAGCAGTTCTTC. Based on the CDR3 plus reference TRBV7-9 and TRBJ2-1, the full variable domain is DTGVSQNPRHKITKRGQNVTFRCDPISEHNRLYWYRQTLGQGPEFLTYFQNEAQLEKSRLLSDRFSAERPKGSFSTLEIQRTEQGDSAMYLCASSLVGEGEQFFGPGTRLTVL.

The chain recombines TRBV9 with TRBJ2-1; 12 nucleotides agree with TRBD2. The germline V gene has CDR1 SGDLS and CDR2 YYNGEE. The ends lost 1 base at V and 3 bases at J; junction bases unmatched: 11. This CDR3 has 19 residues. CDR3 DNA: TGTGCCAGCAGCGTACGGGGACTAGCGGGTGGGGGACACTACAATGAGCAGTTCTTC. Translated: CASSVRGLAGGGHYNEQFF.